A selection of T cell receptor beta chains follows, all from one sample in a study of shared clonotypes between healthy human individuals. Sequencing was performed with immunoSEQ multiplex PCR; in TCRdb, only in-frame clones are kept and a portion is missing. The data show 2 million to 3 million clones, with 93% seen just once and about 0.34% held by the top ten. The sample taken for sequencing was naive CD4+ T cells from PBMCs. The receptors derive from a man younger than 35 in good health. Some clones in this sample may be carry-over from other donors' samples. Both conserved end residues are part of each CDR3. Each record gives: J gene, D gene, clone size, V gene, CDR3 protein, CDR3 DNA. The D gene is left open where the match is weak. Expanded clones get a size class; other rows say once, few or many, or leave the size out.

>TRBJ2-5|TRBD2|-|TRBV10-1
CASSEYGLAGTQETQYF
TGCGCCAGCAGTGAGTATGGCCTAGCGGGAACCCAAGAGACCCAGTACTTC
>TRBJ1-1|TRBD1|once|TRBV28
CASSSRGRAGTEAFF
TGTGCCAGCAGTTCAAGGGGGCGTGCAGGCACTGAAGCTTTCTTT
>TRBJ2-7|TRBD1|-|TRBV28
CASSSPGQGDYEQYF
TGTGCCAGCAGTTCCCCGGGACAGGGGGACTACGAGCAGTACTTC
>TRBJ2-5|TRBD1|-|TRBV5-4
CASSFSVTGGYEETQYF
TGTGCCAGCAGCTTTAGCGTAACAGGGGGCTATGAAGAGACCCAGTACTTC
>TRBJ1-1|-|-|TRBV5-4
CASSLAKTGNTEAFF
TGTGCCAGCAGCTTAGCAAAGACAGGAAACACTGAAGCTTTCTTT
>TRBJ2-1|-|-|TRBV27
CASMEHHSYNEQFF
TGTGCCAGCATGGAACACCACTCCTACAATGAGCAGTTCTTC
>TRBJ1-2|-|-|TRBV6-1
CASIWRKGSDGYTF
TGTGCCAGCATTTGGAGGAAGGGGAGCGATGGCTACACCTTC
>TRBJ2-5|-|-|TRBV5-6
CASSRAVVQETQYF
TGTGCCAGCAGCCGCGCCGTGGTCCAAGAGACCCAGTACTTC
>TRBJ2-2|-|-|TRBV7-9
CASSLIREYTGELFF
TGTGCCAGCAGCTTAATCCGGGAATACACCGGGGAGCTGTTTTTT
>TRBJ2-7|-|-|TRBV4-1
CASSIGQIRHYEQYF
TGCGCCAGCAGCATCGGACAGATAAGACACTACGAGCAGTACTTC
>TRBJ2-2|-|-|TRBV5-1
CASSLVGGPSEELFF
TGCGCCAGCAGCTTGGTCGGGGGGCCCTCTGAGGAGCTGTTTTTT
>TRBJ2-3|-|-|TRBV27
CASSLLRQVPTSTDTQYF
TGTGCCAGCAGTTTACTTCGACAGGTCCCGACTAGCACAGATACGCAGTATTTT
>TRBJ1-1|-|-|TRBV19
CASRATQGWTEAFF
TGTGCCAGTAGGGCCACACAGGGATGGACTGAAGCTTTCTTT
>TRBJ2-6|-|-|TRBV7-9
CASSLRGSSGANVLTF
TGTGCCAGCAGCTTAAGGGGGAGCTCTGGGGCCAACGTCCTGACTTTC
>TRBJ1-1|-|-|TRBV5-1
CASSLGGYPEAFF
TGCGCCTCCAGCCTGGGGGGGTACCCTGAAGCTTTCTTT
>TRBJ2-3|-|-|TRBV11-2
CASGADTQYF
TGTGCCAGCGGGGCAGATACGCAGTATTTT
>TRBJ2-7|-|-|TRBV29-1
CSAVMRSTYEQYF
TGCAGCGCCGTAATGAGGTCAACCTACGAGCAGTACTTC
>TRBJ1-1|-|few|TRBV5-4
CASSLVVTSNTEAFF
TGTGCCAGCAGCTTAGTAGTGACCTCGAACACTGAAGCTTTCTTT
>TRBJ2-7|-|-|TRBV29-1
CSVATDLYEQYF
TGCAGCGTTGCGACGGACCTCTACGAGCAGTACTTC
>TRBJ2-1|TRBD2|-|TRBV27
CASSSKGLAGGEQFF
TGTGCCAGCAGTTCGAAGGGACTAGCGGGAGGGGAGCAGTTCTTC
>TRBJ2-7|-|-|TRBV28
CALGPGPNSYEQYF
TGTGCCTTGGGACCGGGCCCTAACTCCTACGAGCAGTACTTC
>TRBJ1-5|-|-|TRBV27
CASSPGQGMGQPQHF
TGTGCCAGCAGTCCGGGACAAGGGATGGGTCAGCCCCAGCATTTT
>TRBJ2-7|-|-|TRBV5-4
CASSPVGGGYVYTYEQYF
TGTGCCAGCAGCCCCGTAGGGGGGGGATACGTCTACACCTACGAGCAGTACTTC
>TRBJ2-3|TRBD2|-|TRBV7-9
CASSLSGTSTDTQYF
TGTGCCAGCAGCTTAAGCGGGACTAGCACAGATACGCAGTATTTT
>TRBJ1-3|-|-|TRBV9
CASSVYGTISGNTIYF
TGTGCCAGCAGCGTCTACGGGACCATCTCTGGAAACACCATATATTTT
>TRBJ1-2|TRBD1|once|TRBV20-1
CSAQTGVGYTF
TGCAGTGCCCAAACAGGGGTCGGCTACACCTTC
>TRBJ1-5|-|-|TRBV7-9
CASSTSGDNQPQHF
TGTGCCAGCAGCACGTCGGGGGACAATCAGCCCCAGCATTTT
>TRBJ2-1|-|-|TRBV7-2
CASSFVASSNEQFF
TGTGCCAGCAGCTTCGTGGCGAGTTCCAATGAGCAGTTCTTC
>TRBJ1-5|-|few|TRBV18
CASSLTDDQPQHF
TGTGCCAGCTCACTAACCGATGATCAGCCCCAGCATTTT
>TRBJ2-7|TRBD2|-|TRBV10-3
CAINPGLAGYYEQYF
TGTGCCATCAATCCGGGACTAGCGGGATACTACGAGCAGTACTTC
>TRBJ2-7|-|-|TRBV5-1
CASSLGGTPNYEQYF
TGCGCCAGCAGCTTGGGCGGGACTCCTAACTACGAGCAGTACTTC
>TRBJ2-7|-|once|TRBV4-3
CASSQDLSQDDEQYF
TGCGCCAGCAGCCAAGATTTGAGCCAGGACGACGAGCAGTACTTC
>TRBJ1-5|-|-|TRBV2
CASSAQRRQPQHF
TGTGCCAGCAGCGCGCAGAGGAGGCAGCCCCAGCATTTT
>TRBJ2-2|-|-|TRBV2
CASRFGGGSGELFF
TGTGCCAGCAGGTTCGGTGGGGGATCTGGGGAGCTGTTTTTT
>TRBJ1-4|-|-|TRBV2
CASGGGRKGEKLFF
TGTGCCAGCGGGGGGGGCAGGAAAGGTGAAAAACTGTTTTTT
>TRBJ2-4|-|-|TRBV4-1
CASSQDRGPAIIQYF
TGCGCCAGCAGCCAAGATCGAGGGCCGGCAATCATTCAGTACTTC
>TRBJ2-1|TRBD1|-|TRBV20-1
CSARRGHEQFF
TGCAGTGCTAGGAGGGGGCATGAGCAGTTCTTC
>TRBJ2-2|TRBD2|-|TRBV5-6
CASSLRIAGVPNTGELFF
TGTGCCAGCAGCTTGAGGATAGCGGGAGTCCCGAACACCGGGGAGCTGTTTTTT
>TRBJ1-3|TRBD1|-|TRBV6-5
CASSYSGTATGNTIYF
TGTGCCAGCAGTTACTCAGGGACAGCGACTGGAAACACCATATATTTT
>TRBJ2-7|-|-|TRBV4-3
CASSQDPGLARNEQYF
TGCGCCAGCAGCCAAGATCCGGGGCTAGCGAGGAACGAGCAGTACTTC
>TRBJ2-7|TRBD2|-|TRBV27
CASSRKSGPLGGEYF
TGTGCCAGCAGCCGAAAATCCGGACCATTGGGGGGGGAGTACTTC
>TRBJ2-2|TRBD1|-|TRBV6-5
CASRRGQGRPGELFF
TGTGCCAGCAGACGGGGACAGGGTAGGCCCGGGGAGCTGTTTTTT
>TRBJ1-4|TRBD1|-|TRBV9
CASSAAGTANEKLFF
TGTGCCAGCAGCGCCGCCGGGACAGCTAATGAAAAACTGTTTTTT
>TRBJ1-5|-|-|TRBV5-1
CASSLSGGNQPQHF
TGCGCCAGCAGCTTGTCGGGCGGCAATCAGCCCCAGCATTTT
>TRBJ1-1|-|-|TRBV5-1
CASSLTGVHMNTEAFF
TGCGCCAGCAGCTTAACCGGGGTCCACATGAACACTGAAGCTTTCTTT
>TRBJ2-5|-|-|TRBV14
CASSPFGPVWRKETQYF
TGTGCCAGCAGCCCCTTCGGCCCTGTCTGGCGCAAAGAGACCCAGTACTTC
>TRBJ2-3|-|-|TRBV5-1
CASSLGEGTDTQYF
TGCGCCAGCAGCTTGGGTGAGGGGACAGATACGCAGTATTTT
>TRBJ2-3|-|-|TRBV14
CASSQGGGHTDTQYF
TGTGCCAGCAGCCAAGGCGGCGGGCACACAGATACGCAGTATTTT
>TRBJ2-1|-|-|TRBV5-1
CASSPNLGVRRKQFF
TGCGCCAGCAGCCCCAATTTGGGGGTCCGGCGGAAGCAGTTCTTC
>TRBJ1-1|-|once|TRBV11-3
CASSLGGRENTEAFF
TGTGCCAGCAGCTTAGGAGGCAGGGAGAACACTGAAGCTTTCTTT
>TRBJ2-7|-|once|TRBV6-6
CATLGAAHYEQYF
TGTGCCACCTTGGGTGCAGCGCACTACGAGCAGTACTTC
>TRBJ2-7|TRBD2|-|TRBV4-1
CASSQGVLAGVGIDEQYF
TGCGCCAGCAGCCAAGGAGTTCTAGCGGGAGTAGGGATAGACGAGCAGTACTTC
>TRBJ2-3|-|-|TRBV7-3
CASSQGWFRTDTQYF
TGTGCCAGCAGCCAGGGGTGGTTTCGGACAGATACGCAGTATTTT